A selection of T cell receptor beta chains follows, all from one sample in a study of shared clonotypes between healthy human individuals. Sequencing was performed with immunoSEQ multiplex PCR; in TCRdb, only in-frame clones are kept and a portion is missing. The data show fewer than 1 million clones, with about 97% seen just once and less than 0.25% held by the top ten. The specimen was naive CD8+ T cells sorted from blood. The receptor source for this set is a man aged 25 to 45 in good health. Each CDR3 is given with its conserved first and last residue.

v_call cdr3_length cdr3_aa
TRBV18 14 CASSPGGTILEQYF
TRBV27 11 CACGRAAEAFF
TRBV10-2 14 CASSERRNTGELFF
TRBV10-1 12 CASSDREETQYF
TRBV2 16 CASSAPGTGFTDTQYF
TRBV28 18 CASSLLRTGIGRNTEAFF
TRBV9 19 CASSVVPLAGEPPGDEQFF
TRBV15 14 CATSVRASSYEQYF
TRBV28 17 CASSSGRHRSGANVLTF
TRBV28 10 CASSSYGYTF
TRBV27 14 CASSSFERKDEQFF
TRBV19 13 CASSIGKLYEQYF
TRBV28 14 CASNPRGAGSEQYF
TRBV27 13 CASSFGITYEQYF
TRBV7-9 14 CASSPPLGRNEQFF
TRBV9 16 CASSSPGGSDTGELFF
TRBV6-1 12 CASSGLNNEQFF
TRBV9 15 CASTRGAGGLNEQFF
TRBV5-1 12 CASRGSSYEQYF
TRBV27 15 CASSGRTGFSYEQYF
TRBV7-9 12 CASSTGASGYTF
TRBV28 17 CASSLWSGTGGPYEQYF
TRBV27 15 CASSSTGQGNQPQHF
TRBV7-9 19 CASSLADGPPTQDTGELFF
TRBV6-1 16 CASSVLSSDSGNTIYF
TRBV27 17 CASTSMEGLEEREKLFF
TRBV2 16 CASSGLAGAGSYEQYF
TRBV5-4 16 CASSWGTSGRVDEQFF
TRBV4-1 18 CASSQGLIGTLSGNTIYF
TRBV7-9 13 CASSRDNSYEQYF
TRBV5-6 16 CASSFTGTGDNQPQHF
TRBV9 16 CASSVGGVANTGELFF
TRBV19 15 CASSSVAGITYEQYF
TRBV28 10 CATARYGYTF
TRBV6-6 15 CASSYSVSKDTEAFF
TRBV27 14 CASRTSGRVDEQYF
TRBV27 15 CASSGLAGVRDTQYF
TRBV15 15 CATSLTSGSSYEQYF
TRBV5-5 15 CASSLVKGKGHEQYF
TRBV18 17 CASSATGGQSSGNTIYF
TRBV7-9 13 CASSTTVNTEAFF
TRBV29-1 14 CSVEWGELHNEQFF